This passage covers 11 T cell receptor beta chains from one sample sequenced in a study of T-cell memory formation after mild COVID-19. MiXCR was run by TCRdb on the 5' RACE reads, yielding one entry per CDR3 protein. The sample carries around 260,000 distinct CDR3 sequences, around 16% recorded once. Sequences were obtained from PBMCs or a T cell subset sorted from them (not recorded which). These receptors all come from a man between 18 and 35 years old who had mild COVID-19 (a few samples of this study predate the infection). Cell type and time point are not known.

V and J are TRBV29-1 and TRBJ1-3, with D unresolved. V shed 2 bases and J shed 8 bases, with 10 bases lying between them. In germline, CDR1 is SQVTM, CDR2 ANQGSEA. The CDR3 is made up of 12 amino acids. The CDR3 sequence is CSVERLGDTIYF. DNA for the CDR3: TGCAGCGTTGAACGTCTCGGGGACACCATATATTTT.

The rearrangement joins TRBV5-1 to TRBJ1-2; 7 positions agree with TRBD1. The germline V gene has CDR1 SGHRS and CDR2 YFSETQ. V was pared by 3 bases and J by 5 bases, with 7 bases of the junction left unmatched. This CDR3 is 14 amino acids long. The CDR3 DNA follows: TGCGCCAGCAGCTGGACAGGTCCCCTTTATGGCTACACCTTC. Amino acids: CASSWTGPLYGYTF. The variable domain in full, with the rest retrieved from reference TRBV5-1 and TRBJ1-2, is KAGVTQTPRYLIKTRGQQVTLSCSPISGHRSVSWYQQTPGQGLQFLFEYFSETQRNKGNFPGRFSGRQFSNSRSEMNVSTLELGDSALYLCASSWTGPLYGYTFGSGTRLTVV.

This CDR3 reads CATTSPGWGTEAFF. In DNA form, the CDR3 reads TGTGCCACCACCAGCCCGGGGTGGGGCACTGAAGCTTTCTTT. The rearrangement joins TRBV24-1 to TRBJ1-1; D gene unclear. The V end lost 8 bases, the J end lost 4 bases, and 16 bases lay between the germline ends. Germline CDR1 KGHDR, CDR2 SFDVKD. The CDR3 runs 14 residues.

The chain's CDR3 is CASSHHDSPYEQYV. CDR3 bases: TGTGCCAGCAGCCATCATGACAGCCCCTACGAGCAGTACGTC. This chain links TRBV16 with TRBJ2-7; possibly TRBD1 for D (5 bases). The CDR3 runs to 14 residues. Germline V gives CDR1 KGHSY, CDR2 FQNENV. With 3 bases removed from V and 2 bases from J, the gap between germline ends came to 11 bases.

This clonotype was seen a single time. The chain uses TRBV29-1 and TRBJ1-5; the match to TRBD1 covers 9 bases. V trimming: 5 bases; J trimming: 7 bases; junction bases outside the gene matches: 6. Germline CDR1 reads SQVTM; CDR2 reads ANQGSEA. The CDR3 is 13 residues long. The CDR3 bases are TGCAGCGTTAAACAGGGGGCAGGACAGCCCCAGCATTTT. Residues: CSVKQGAGQPQHF.

The chain has TRBV4-3 and TRBJ2-7; 9 bases are a match to TRBD1. Germline trimming cut 4 bases from V and 5 bases from J; bases unmatched to any gene: 9. CDR1 is LGHNA, CDR2 YSLEER, per germline. The CDR3 is made up of 15 amino acids. The CDR3 coding sequence is TGCGCCAGCAGCCCTCTGGGGACAGGGCGCCACGAGCAGTACTTC. As protein: CASSPLGTGRHEQYF.

CDR3 sequence: CSARESGGNSPLHF. CDR3 nucleotides: TGCAGTGCTAGAGAGTCAGGGGGTAATTCACCCCTCCACTTT. The chain recombines TRBV20-1 with TRBJ1-6; TRBD1 agrees at 7 bases. The ends lost 0 bases at V and 6 bases at J; junction bases unmatched: 2. CDR1 DFQATT and CDR2 SNEGSKA come from the germline V gene (reference sequence). The CDR3 has 14 residues.

This clonotype was picked up a small number of times. The gene calls are TRBV11-2 and TRBJ1-6; TRBD1 matches at 8 bases. The V segment lost 5 bases and the J segment 7 bases; nucleotides outside the gene matches: 4. Germline assignment: CDR1 SGHAT and CDR2 FQNNGV. The CDR3 consists of 14 residues. Written as DNA, the CDR3 is TGTGCCAGCAGCCCTCGGACAGGGAATTCACCCCTCCACTTT. It translates to CASSPRTGNSPLHF.

The V call is TRBV7-3, the J call TRBJ2-6; 7 bases line up with TRBD1. Per the germline V gene, CDR1 is SGHTA and CDR2 is FQGTGA. J was trimmed by 1 base and V by 5 bases; bases with no gene match: 11. The CDR3 consists of 18 residues. The CDR3, as DNA: TGTGCCAGCAGCCCCGCCGGGACAGCAAATTCTGGGGCCAACGTCCTGACTTTC. Its translation: CASSPAGTANSGANVLTF.

Written as DNA, the CDR3 is TGCGCCAGCAGCTCAAACCCCGCTAACACCGGGGAGCTGTTTTTT. Translation gives CASSSNPANTGELFF. V gene TRBV5-1 combines with J gene TRBJ2-2; D call uncertain. The CDR3 is 15 amino acids. Germline V CDR1 and CDR2: SGHRS, YFSETQ. Trimming cost V 3 bases and J 2 bases, with 11 bases left between them.

The chain employs TRBV6-2 or TRBV6-3 and TRBJ2-7, with a possible D match to TRBD1 (6 bases). This CDR3 is 16 amino acids long. CDR1 and CDR2 from the germline V gene are MNHEY and SVGEGT. The V end was cut by 5 bases, the J end by 3 bases, with 20 bases between. The CDR3 region is CASSGIRQAPIYEQYV. CDR3 nucleotide sequence: TGTGCCAGCAGTGGAATTAGACAGGCGCCGATCTACGAGCAGTACGTC.